The 10 T cell receptor beta chains below come from one sample, sequenced in a study of T cell responses to AZD1222 COVID-19 vaccine listed by TCRdb under 2021. The time point label for this specimen denotes: about 28 days (+/-7) after the second vaccine dose. Reading the label with the study, this specimen's treatment or condition is: meningococcal conjugate vaccine given as trial control. The receptor library was made with the immunoSEQ multiplex PCR assay. TCRdb limited this immuneACCESS table to in-frame rearrangements with V and J called. A share of clones is missing; checked studies link under half to unresolved V genes, and the rest is unexplained. The sample yields about 140,000 clones; approximately 85% were counted once. The ten largest clones capture 7.9% of the sample. Sequences were derived from peripheral blood, sampled 28 days after the second dose of the MenACWY control vaccine. All receptors derive from an adult who received the MenACWY meningococcal vaccine as a control.

DNA for the CDR3: TGTGCCAGCAGTGAAGGGCTTCCGAGGGCTACGAACACCGGGGAGCTGTTTTTT. As protein: CASSEGLPRATNTGELFF. The chain employs TRBV6-1 and TRBJ2-2; D may be TRBD2 (5 bases). Trimming pared 1 base from V and 0 bases from J, leaving 15 bases between. Germline CDR1 MNHNS, CDR2 SASEGT. The CDR3 loop spans 18 amino acids.

The genes are TRBV24-1 and TRBJ1-1; D is possibly TRBD1 (6 bases). With 6 bases removed from V and 5 bases from J, the gap between germline ends came to 15 bases. There are 14 residues in the CDR3. CDR1 and CDR2 (germline): KGHDR, SFDVKD. The CDR3 coding sequence is TGTGCCACCAGTTCCACGAGGGGGAGTACTGAAGCTTTCTTT. Its translation is CATSSTRGSTEAFF.

The chain employs TRBV5-4 and TRBJ2-2; a weak D match, TRBD2 (5 bases). The V gene's germline CDR1 is SGHNT and CDR2 YYREEE (reference sequence). V was pared by 3 bases and J by 3 bases, with 12 bases between. The CDR3 contains 15 residues. CDR3 sequence reads: CASSSSGVHTGELFF. Here the CDR3 DNA reads TGTGCCAGCAGCTCGTCCGGGGTGCACACCGGGGAGCTGTTTTTT.

This chain uses TRBV19 with TRBJ2-3; D might be TRBD2 (5 bases). The CDR3 is made up of 14 amino acids. Trimming removed 3 bases from V and 0 bases from J, with 7 bases in between. CDR1 LNHDA and CDR2 SQIVND come from the germline V gene (reference sequence). In DNA form, the CDR3 reads TGTGCCAGTAGTATCGGACTTAGCACAGATACGCAGTATTTT. It translates to CASSIGLSTDTQYF.

The chain has TRBV3-1 (or the pseudogene TRBV3-2) and TRBJ2-5, with D uncertain. Germline CDR1 is LGHDT and CDR2 is YNNKEL (reference sequence). V was cut by 1 base and J by 5 bases, with 14 bases left in between. The CDR3 is made up of 15 amino acids. CDR3 protein: CASSQGAGRTETQYF. The CDR3 DNA reads as TGTGCCAGCAGCCAAGGGGCAGGAAGAACGGAGACCCAGTACTTC.

This clone was counted a single time. The chain recombines TRBV28 with TRBJ1-6; 8 bases are a match to TRBD1. Germline-derived CDR1 and CDR2 are MDHEN and SYDVKM. This CDR3 is built from 16 residues. J was trimmed by 4 bases and V by 6 bases; bases with no gene match: 8. The CDR3 DNA reads TGTGCCAGCAGCTTGGACAGGGCGATTTATAATTCACCCCTCCACTTT. Residues: CASSLDRAIYNSPLHF.

V gene TRBV6-5 combines with J gene TRBJ1-5; perhaps TRBD1 as D (6 bases). The CDR3 loop spans 14 amino acids. The ends were cut back, 3 bases at V and 3 bases at J, with 9 bases in the middle. Germline CDR1 and CDR2: MNHEY and SVGAGI. The CDR3 nucleotides are TGTGCCAGCAGTTATAGACAGGACAATCAGCCCCAGCATTTT. Translating gives CASSYRQDNQPQHF.

This clone was seen a few times. The CDR3 reads CASSPLDRSSYEQYF. The CDR3 bases are TGTGCCAGCAGTCCCCTAGACAGAAGCTCCTACGAGCAGTACTTC. This chain links TRBV27 with TRBJ2-7; tentatively, D is TRBD1 (5 bases). Per germline, CDR1 MNHEY and CDR2 SMNVEV (reference sequence). This CDR3 has 15 residues. Between the trimmed V and J ends, which lost 5 bases and 0 bases, there was a span of 14 bases.

V gene TRBV2 combines with J gene TRBJ2-2, with 9 bases lining up with TRBD1. The J segment lost 1 base and the V segment lost 5 bases, leaving 5 bases of the junction unmatched. Germline CDR1 reads SNHLY; CDR2 reads FYNNEI. The CDR3 is 16 residues long. CDR3 nucleotides: TGTGCCAGCAGTTACGGGACAGGGATGAACACCGGGGAGCTGTTTTTT. Translating it yields CASSYGTGMNTGELFF.

CDR3 region: CSAQPEKLFF. For the CDR3, the DNA is TGCAGTGCTCAACCTGAAAAACTGTTTTTT. The chain uses TRBV20-1 and TRBJ1-4; D not certain. Trimming stripped 5 bases from V and 7 bases from J, with 5 bases between. Per the germline V gene, CDR1 is DFQATT and CDR2 is SNEGSKA (reference sequence). The CDR3 spans 10 residues.